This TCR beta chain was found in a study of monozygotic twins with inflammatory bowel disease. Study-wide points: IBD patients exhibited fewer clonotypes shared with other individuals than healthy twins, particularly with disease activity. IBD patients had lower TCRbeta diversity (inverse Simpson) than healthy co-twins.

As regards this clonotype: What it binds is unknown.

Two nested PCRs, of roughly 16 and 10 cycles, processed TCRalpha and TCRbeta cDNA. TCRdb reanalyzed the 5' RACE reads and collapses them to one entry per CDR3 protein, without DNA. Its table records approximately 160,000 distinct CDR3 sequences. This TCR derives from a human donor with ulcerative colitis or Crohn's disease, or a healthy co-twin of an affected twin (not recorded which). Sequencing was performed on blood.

The CDR3 protein is CASSFTDTQYF. This rearrangement joins TRBV7-2 to TRBJ2-3. This CDR3 contains 11 residues. Germline V gene data show CDR1 as SGHTA and CDR2 as FQGNSA.